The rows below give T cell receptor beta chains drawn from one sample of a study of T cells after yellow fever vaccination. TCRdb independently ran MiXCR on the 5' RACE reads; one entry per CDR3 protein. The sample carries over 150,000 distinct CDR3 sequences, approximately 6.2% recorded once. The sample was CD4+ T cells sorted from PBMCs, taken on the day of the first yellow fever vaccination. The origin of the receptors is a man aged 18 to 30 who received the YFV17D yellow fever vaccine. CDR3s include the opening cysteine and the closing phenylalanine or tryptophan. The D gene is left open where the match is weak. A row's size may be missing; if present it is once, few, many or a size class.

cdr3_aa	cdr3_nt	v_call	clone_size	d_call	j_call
CASSRIRGQGVFENTIYF	TGTGCCAGCAGCCGAATTCGGGGACAGGGGGTTTTCGAAAACACCATATATTTT	TRBV12-3/TRBV12-4	few	TRBD1	TRBJ1-3
CASSLRGISNQPQHF	TGTGCCAGCAGTTTGCGGGGGATTAGCAATCAGCCCCAGCATTTT	TRBV12-3/TRBV12-4	many	NA	TRBJ1-5
CASSFYVARGYTF	TGTGCCAGCAGCTTTTACGTAGCCAGGGGCTACACCTTC	TRBV7-2	few	NA	TRBJ1-2
CASRRQGREGSPLHF	TGTGCCAGCAGGAGACAGGGCAGAGAAGGATCACCCCTCCACTTT	TRBV12-3/TRBV12-4	many	TRBD1	TRBJ1-6
CSAPLGGRTDTQYF	TGCAGTGCCCCCCTCGGGGGCCGCACAGATACGCAGTATTTT	TRBV20-1	many	NA	TRBJ2-3
CASSPGEKLFF	TGTGCCAGCAGCCCAGGGGAAAAACTGTTTTTT	TRBV11-2	NA	NA	TRBJ1-4
CASSSRTGTFQPQHF	TGTGCCAGCAGTTCTCGGACAGGGACGTTTCAGCCCCAGCATTTT	TRBV12-3/TRBV12-4	NA	TRBD1	TRBJ1-5
CASSHGPKSPGELFF	TGCGCCAGCAGCCATGGTCCAAAGTCCCCCGGGGAGCTGTTTTTT	TRBV4-1	NA	NA	TRBJ2-2
CASSLFGISGVTEAFF	TGTGCCAGCAGTTTATTTGGTATTTCCGGGGTCACTGAAGCTTTCTTT	TRBV27	NA	NA	TRBJ1-1
CASSSGQGGSPLHF	TGCGCCAGCAGCTCGGGACAGGGCGGGTCACCCCTCCACTTT	TRBV5-1	NA	TRBD1	TRBJ1-6
CASMANLQETQYF	TGTGCCAGCATGGCGAATCTCCAAGAGACCCAGTACTTC	TRBV2	many	NA	TRBJ2-5
CASSSTRILNQPQHF	TGTGCCAGCAGTTCGACCCGAATCCTCAATCAGCCCCAGCATTTT	TRBV6-2/TRBV6-3	many	NA	TRBJ1-5
CAISGNLNSGNTIYF	TGTGCCATCAGTGGAAACCTAAACTCTGGAAACACCATATATTTT	TRBV10-3	many	NA	TRBJ1-3
CASSENPRLGNQPQHF	TGTGCCAGCTCAGAAAATCCGCGCCTAGGGAATCAGCCCCAGCATTTT	TRBV18	many	NA	TRBJ1-5
CASSLHRVGTGELFF	TGTGCCAGCAGCCTCCACAGGGTAGGCACCGGGGAGCTGTTTTTT	TRBV11-2	many	NA	TRBJ2-2